This T cell receptor beta chain comes out of a study of cytomegalovirus exposure and HLA in healthy donors. Points from the study as a whole: One later analysis reportedly identified an Asian-associated ancestry cluster that showed fewer N-insertions than the roughly 720-donor mean. A list of 150 to 200 TCR beta chains associated with cytomegalovirus was given. Looking again later, the authors saw that most CMV-associated TCR beta chains seemed HLA-restricted. Later on, a genetic analysis was performed. It linked a missense variant in DCLRE1C with V- and J-gene trimming of TCR beta.

Notes on this clone: Its specificity is not known.

CDR3 length equals 14 residues. Looked up from germline, CDR1 is SGHVS and CDR2 is FQNEAQ. V trimming: 1 base; J trimming: 4 bases; junction bases outside the gene matches: 3. Amplification used 60 Vbeta primers and 13 Jbeta primers. The protocol was immunoSEQ multiplex PCR, while the TCRdb copy is restricted to in-frame clones and leaves out a portion. This repertoire shows about 130,000 clones, 75% to 90% found once; its top ten account for approximately 10%. The TCR originated in a man aged 25 to 40 in good health and CMV-seropositive. The chain joins TRBV7-8 to TRBJ2-5; TRBD2 matches at 7 bases. Sequenced input: PBMCs. This chain's CDR3 is CASSLVWGGETQYF. The CDR3 coding sequence is TGTGCCAGCAGCTTAGTTTGGGGGGGAGAGACCCAGTACTTC.